This T cell receptor (beta chain) derives from a study of cytomegalovirus exposure and HLA in healthy donors. Study-level points and caveats: The authors later found TCR association rates varying by HLA locus, with DRB1 most and HLA-C fewest.

Germline V gene lookup returns CDR1 MDHEN and CDR2 SYDVKM. This CDR3 has 13 amino acids. With 6 bases removed from V and 8 bases from J, the gap between germline ends came to 16 bases. A remark on this clone: Its specificity is not known.

PCR was performed using 60 Vbeta and 13 Jbeta primers. Sequencing used immunoSEQ multiplex PCR; TCRdb keeps in-frame clones, though not all of them. The sample shows more than 100,000 clones, roughly three quarters of them seen only once. The chain carries TRBV28 and TRBJ1-2; D perhaps matches TRBD1 (5 bases). The sequenced sample was PBMCs. The sequence was obtained from a woman aged 55-69 years in good health and CMV-seronegative. In nucleotides, the CDR3 is TGTGCCAGCAGAAACGGCGGGGGGACCGGCTACACCTTC. This codes for CASRNGGGTGYTF.